What follows are 17 T cell receptor beta chains derived from one specimen sequenced in a study of shared clonotypes between healthy human individuals. The assay was immunoSEQ multiplex PCR, and TCRdb's table has in-frame clones only and misses some. This table holds roughly 1.5 million clones, under 99% found once. Sequencing used naive CD4+ T cells sorted from blood. Subset defined: CD45RA+ positively selected. These receptors were taken from a man between 25 and 39 years old in good health.

Of note for this clone: The junction does not match germline at one end; this may be a read error. The chain joins TRBV7-9 to TRBJ1-5, with 10 bases matching TRBD1. CDR3 length equals 17 residues. The V gene's germline CDR1 is SEHNR and CDR2 FQNEAQ (reference sequence). CDR3 in amino acids: CASSPEAGQGSNQPQHF. Written as DNA, the CDR3 is TGTGCCAGCAGCCCAGAGGCGGGACAGGGGAGCAACCAGCCCCAGCATTTT.

J is TRBJ1-2 and V is TRBV28; D not resolved. The CDR3 length is 13 residues. Germline V gene sequence: CDR1 MDHEN, CDR2 SYDVKM. V was clipped by 3 bases and J by 0 bases, with 5 bases between them. The CDR3 DNA sequence: TGTGCCAGCAGTTTCCTCACTAACTATGGCTACACCTTC. Its translation: CASSFLTNYGYTF.

The V and J genes are TRBV27 and TRBJ2-1, with 8 bases aligning to TRBD2. Unmatched junction bases numbered 10, after V lost 5 bases and J lost 4 bases. Looked up from germline, CDR1 is MNHEY and CDR2 is SMNVEV (reference sequence). CDR3 length: 16 amino acids. The CDR3 is CASSTRLALAYNEQFF. DNA for the CDR3: TGTGCCAGCAGTACGCGACTAGCGCTGGCTTACAATGAGCAGTTCTTC.

This chain connects TRBV2 to TRBJ1-2; D gene unclear. The CDR3 length is 14 residues. Germline V CDR1 and CDR2: SNHLY, FYNNEI. Trimming took 4 bases from V and 4 from J, leaving 13 bases between them. The CDR3 here is CASSGYTEIYGYTF. The CDR3 DNA sequence: TGTGCCAGCAGTGGATATACAGAGATCTATGGCTACACCTTC.

The chain uses TRBV14 and TRBJ1-1, with 8 positions matching TRBD1. V was pared by 3 bases and J by 5 bases, with 2 bases of the junction left unmatched. Germline lookup yields CDR1 SGHDN and CDR2 FVKESK. The CDR3 length is 13 residues. For the CDR3, the DNA is TGTGCCAGCAGCCAGGACAGGGCTACTGAAGCTTTCTTT. It yields the protein CASSQDRATEAFF.

The CDR3 protein is CAISMGGSGEQYF. CDR3 DNA: TGTGCCATCAGCATGGGCGGGAGTGGCGAGCAGTACTTC. The chain carries TRBV10-3 and TRBJ2-7; TRBD2 matches at 7 bases. This CDR3 spans 13 amino acids. J gave up 6 bases and V 6 bases, and 8 bases lay outside the gene matches. CDR1 is ENHRY and CDR2 is SYGVKD in the germline V gene.

The chain links TRBV11-2 to TRBJ2-7; D ambiguous. Germline V CDR1 and CDR2: SGHAT, FQNNGV. V lost 6 bases to trimming and J lost 5 bases, with 14 bases between them. CDR3 length: 13 residues. The CDR3: CASRISSSHEQYF. The CDR3 DNA reads as TGTGCCAGCAGGATTAGCTCTTCCCACGAGCAGTACTTC.

This chain links TRBV10-3 with TRBJ1-5, with 9 positions matching TRBD1. Germline V CDR1 and CDR2: ENHRY, SYGVKD. The CDR3 is 18 amino acids. After removal of 0 bases from V and 3 bases from J, the junction contained 9 bases not matched to a gene. The CDR3 nucleotides are TGTGCCATCAGTGAGTCGCTACGAACAGGGGGCCTCAATCAGCCCCAGCATTTT. This translates into CAISESLRTGGLNQPQHF.

This chain joins TRBV6-1 and TRBJ1-2, with 8 bases aligning to TRBD1. The length of the CDR3 is 15 residues. With 6 bases clipped from V and 1 base from J, the junction kept 7 bases outside the gene matches. Per the germline V gene, CDR1 is MNHNS and CDR2 is SASEGT. The CDR3 coding sequence is TGTGCCAGCAGGACAGGGGTGAGGGGTAACTATGGCTACACCTTC. It specifies CASRTGVRGNYGYTF.

V usage is TRBV29-1 and J usage is TRBJ2-7; 13 bases are a match to TRBD2. The J segment lost 7 bases and the V segment lost 6 bases, leaving 15 bases of the junction unmatched. CDR1 is SQVTM, CDR2 ANQGSEA, per germline. This CDR3 is built from 16 residues. The CDR3: CSVGRLGTSGTGEQYF. The CDR3 nucleotides read TGCAGCGTGGGCCGCTTGGGGACTAGCGGGACAGGAGAGCAGTACTTC.

Only one count was recorded for this clone. V is TRBV7-9 and J is TRBJ2-6, with a tentative D call TRBD2 (6 bases). This CDR3 contains 16 residues. V was pared by 3 bases and J by 3 bases, with 12 bases between. Germline values: CDR1 SEHNR, CDR2 FQNEAQ (reference sequence). CDR3 in amino acids: CASSFGRDDGANVLTF. In nucleotides, the CDR3 is TGTGCCAGCAGCTTCGGGCGGGACGATGGGGCCAACGTCCTGACTTTC. Full variable domain (outside the CDR3, taken from reference TRBV7-9 and TRBJ2-6): DTGVSQNPRHKITKRGQNVTFRCDPISEHNRLYWYRQTLGQGPEFLTYFQNEAQLEKSRLLSDRFSAERPKGSFSTLEIQRTEQGDSAMYLCASSFGRDDGANVLTFGAGSRLTVL.

This sequence joins TRBV29-1 and TRBJ2-7; D is perhaps TRBD1 (5 bases). V was pared by 7 bases and J by 0 bases, with 13 bases between. CDR1 and CDR2 (germline): SQVTM, ANQGSEA. The CDR3 runs to 13 residues. The CDR3 DNA is TGCAGCGCTAAGGGGATCTACTCCTACGAGCAGTACTTC. Residues: CSAKGIYSYEQYF.

The chain uses TRBV9 and TRBJ2-3; 8 bases map to TRBD2. Germline V gene lookup returns CDR1 SGDLS and CDR2 YYNGEE. CDR3 length: 12 residues. The ends lost 2 bases at V and 9 bases at J; junction bases unmatched: 2. The CDR3 region has the DNA TGTGCCAGCAGCGTGCCTAGCGGGACGCAGTATTTT. Amino acids: CASSVPSGTQYF. Variable domain in full (rest from reference TRBV9 and TRBJ2-3): DSGVTQTPKHLITATGQRVTLRCSPRSGDLSVYWYQQSLDQGLQFLIQYYNGEERAKGNILERFSAQQFPDLHSELNLSSLELGDSALYFCASSVPSGTQYFGPGTRLTVL.

The chain uses TRBV28 and TRBJ1-4; the match to TRBD1 covers 9 bases. V was clipped by 5 bases and J by 7 bases; unmatched bases: 8. The V gene's germline CDR1 is MDHEN and CDR2 SYDVKM. This CDR3 contains 15 residues. The CDR3 DNA reads TGTGCCAGCAGTCCAATGGGACAGGGCGGTGAAAAACTGTTTTTT. Protein: CASSPMGQGGEKLFF.

The V gene is TRBV2, the J gene TRBJ2-3, with TRBD2 as a possible D gene (5 bases). This CDR3 is 13 amino acids long. Germline loops: CDR1 SNHLY, CDR2 FYNNEI. V was shortened by 4 bases and J by 4 bases, with 9 bases between the two germline ends. DNA for the CDR3: TGTGCCAGCAGTGGACCTAGCTCAGATACGCAGTATTTT. Its translation is CASSGPSSDTQYF.

V gene TRBV10-1 combines with J gene TRBJ1-1; the D is unclear. Germline V gene lookup returns CDR1 WNHNN and CDR2 SYGVQD (reference sequence). The CDR3 runs 16 residues. V lost 4 bases and J lost 5, with 20 bases in between. CDR3 residues: CASSVRKGPSQTEAFF. CDR3 nucleotide sequence: TGCGCCAGCAGTGTCAGAAAAGGACCGTCCCAGACTGAAGCTTTCTTT.

The genes are TRBV11-2 and TRBJ1-5, with D possibly TRBD1 on 5 matching bases. Trimming removed 0 bases at V and 7 bases at J, with 13 bases between. Germline V lookup: CDR1 SGHAT, CDR2 FQNNGV. The CDR3 is 15 residues long. The CDR3 here is CASSLDTSGAQPQHF. The CDR3 DNA is TGTGCCAGCAGCTTAGATACGAGCGGGGCGCAGCCCCAGCATTTT.